A selection of T cell receptor beta chains follows, all from one sample in a study of cytomegalovirus exposure and HLA in healthy donors. This table comes from immunoSEQ multiplex PCR, and its TCRdb copy is limited to in-frame clones, with some not included. Of around 130,000 clones in the sample, approximately 85% were seen once. The source material was PBMCs. The receptor source for this set is a woman aged 25 to 39 in good health and CMV-seropositive. CDR3s include the opening cysteine and the closing phenylalanine or tryptophan. D genes are given only for firm matches. Part of the rows lack a size; the others show once, few, many or a class for expanded clones.

abundance: .
j_gene: TRBJ1-2
d_gene: TRBD1
v_gene: TRBV29-1
CDR3aa: CSVHTDRDQSNYGYTF
CDR3nt: TGCAGCGTTCACACCGACAGGGATCAGTCTAACTATGGCTACACCTTC

abundance: .
j_gene: TRBJ1-5
d_gene: TRBD1
v_gene: TRBV28
CDR3aa: CASSPGTGNQPQHF
CDR3nt: TGTGCCAGCAGTCCCGGGACAGGCAATCAGCCCCAGCATTTT

abundance: few
j_gene: TRBJ1-1
d_gene: .
v_gene: TRBV5-8
CDR3aa: CASSLAGDTEAFF
CDR3nt: TGTGCCAGCAGCTTAGCGGGGGACACTGAAGCTTTCTTT

abundance: .
j_gene: TRBJ1-1
d_gene: TRBD1
v_gene: TRBV5-6
CDR3aa: CASSFSGGWNTEAFF
CDR3nt: TGTGCCAGCAGCTTCTCAGGGGGCTGGAACACTGAAGCTTTCTTT

abundance: .
j_gene: TRBJ2-7
d_gene: TRBD1
v_gene: TRBV5-4
CDR3aa: CASSLVSGGYEQYF
CDR3nt: TGTGCCAGCAGCTTGGTCTCAGGGGGTTACGAGCAGTACTTC

abundance: .
j_gene: TRBJ2-7
d_gene: TRBD1
v_gene: TRBV6-1
CDR3aa: CASSEDGDRPSYEQYF
CDR3nt: TGTGCCAGCAGTGAGGATGGGGACAGGCCCTCCTACGAGCAGTACTTC

abundance: .
j_gene: TRBJ1-5
d_gene: .
v_gene: TRBV28
CDR3aa: CASSLGGKGNQPQHF
CDR3nt: TGTGCCAGCAGTTTGGGGGGGAAGGGCAATCAGCCCCAGCATTTT

abundance: once
j_gene: TRBJ1-1
d_gene: TRBD1
v_gene: TRBV5-1
CDR3aa: CASSLTGQGDTEAFF
CDR3nt: TGCGCCAGCAGCTTGACGGGACAGGGTGACACTGAAGCTTTCTTT

abundance: .
j_gene: TRBJ2-1
d_gene: .
v_gene: TRBV5-4
CDR3aa: CASSLGSPNEQFF
CDR3nt: TGTGCCAGCAGCTTGGGTAGCCCCAATGAGCAGTTCTTC

abundance: .
j_gene: TRBJ2-7
d_gene: TRBD1
v_gene: TRBV5-4
CDR3aa: CASSLPGQGSYEQYF
CDR3nt: TGTGCCAGCAGCTTGCCCGGACAGGGTTCCTACGAGCAGTACTTC

abundance: .
j_gene: TRBJ1-3
d_gene: TRBD1
v_gene: TRBV5-1
CDR3aa: CASSSRDSRSGNTIYF
CDR3nt: TGCGCCAGCAGCTCCCGGGACAGTCGCTCTGGAAACACCATATATTTT

abundance: .
j_gene: TRBJ2-3
d_gene: TRBD2
v_gene: TRBV11-3
CDR3aa: CASSLDGGARRDTQYF
CDR3nt: TGTGCCAGCAGCTTAGACGGGGGGGCCCGGCGGGATACGCAGTATTTT

abundance: .
j_gene: TRBJ2-5
d_gene: TRBD2
v_gene: TRBV7-9
CDR3aa: CASSSGLAFQETQYF
CDR3nt: TGTGCCAGCAGCTCGGGACTAGCGTTTCAAGAGACCCAGTACTTC

abundance: .
j_gene: TRBJ1-1
d_gene: .
v_gene: TRBV5-1
CDR3aa: CASKVGVDTEAFF
CDR3nt: TGCGCCAGCAAGGTAGGGGTAGACACTGAAGCTTTCTTT

abundance: .
j_gene: TRBJ2-1
d_gene: TRBD1
v_gene: TRBV28
CDR3aa: CASSTAGTGGLSSYNEQFF
CDR3nt: TGTGCCAGCAGCACCGCGGGGACAGGAGGCCTTTCCTCCTACAATGAGCAGTTCTTC

abundance: .
j_gene: TRBJ2-7
d_gene: TRBD1
v_gene: TRBV14
CDR3aa: CASSQEDRGPYEQYF
CDR3nt: TGTGCCAGCAGCCAAGAGGACAGGGGGCCCTACGAGCAGTACTTC

abundance: .
j_gene: TRBJ2-7
d_gene: .
v_gene: TRBV6-1
CDR3aa: CASSEGLGSSYEQYF
CDR3nt: TGTGCCAGCAGTGAAGGATTGGGCAGCTCCTACGAGCAGTACTTC

abundance: .
j_gene: TRBJ2-1
d_gene: .
v_gene: TRBV2
CDR3aa: CASRGRSYNEQFF
CDR3nt: TGTGCCAGCAGAGGGAGGTCCTACAATGAGCAGTTCTTC

abundance: .
j_gene: TRBJ1-1
d_gene: .
v_gene: TRBV19
CDR3aa: CASSPREGAEAFF
CDR3nt: TGTGCCAGTAGTCCACGGGAGGGAGCTGAAGCTTTCTTT

abundance: .
j_gene: TRBJ2-2
d_gene: TRBD2
v_gene: TRBV11-2
CDR3aa: CASSLGGTPRLGELFF
CDR3nt: TGTGCCAGCAGCTTGGGAGGGACTCCTCGGTTAGGGGAGCTGTTTTTT

abundance: once
j_gene: TRBJ2-5
d_gene: .
v_gene: TRBV9
CDR3aa: CASSEQDQETQYF
CDR3nt: TGTGCCAGCAGCGAACAGGACCAAGAGACCCAGTACTTC

abundance: .
j_gene: TRBJ1-1
d_gene: .
v_gene: TRBV6-1
CDR3aa: CASSVLRQDTEAFF
CDR3nt: TGTGCCAGCAGTGTTCTTAGACAGGACACTGAAGCTTTCTTT

abundance: .
j_gene: TRBJ2-3
d_gene: TRBD2
v_gene: TRBV30
CDR3aa: CAWSAFKVAGEDTQYF
CDR3nt: TGTGCCTGGAGTGCATTCAAGGTAGCGGGGGAAGATACGCAGTATTTT

abundance: .
j_gene: TRBJ1-5
d_gene: TRBD1
v_gene: TRBV19
CDR3aa: CASSIGTGRAQHF
CDR3nt: TGTGCCAGTAGTATAGGGACAGGGCGAGCCCAGCATTTT

abundance: .
j_gene: TRBJ2-7
d_gene: TRBD1
v_gene: TRBV19
CDR3aa: CASAPGTGEYEQYF
CDR3nt: TGTGCCAGTGCCCCCGGGACAGGGGAATACGAGCAGTACTTC